This entry concerns a single TCR beta chain. Per the germline V gene, CDR1 is SGHDN and CDR2 is FVKESK. With 4 bases removed from V and 0 bases from J, the gap between germline ends came to 15 bases. This CDR3 is built from 17 residues. The sample is drawn from a study of blood T cell repertoires in COVID-19. Per the study methods: Amplification with reference gene primers provided the estimates of nucleated cell counts. Clones were read by immunoSEQ multiplex PCR, and TCRdb kept only the in-frame ones, dropping some. The V and J calls and clone size are taken from that table; D and trimming were inferred from the DNA. The repertoire holds a few hundred thousand clones, 85% seen once, with 3.6% in the top ten.

The source of this sequence is a woman younger than 35 with acute or convalescent COVID-19. The sample was peripheral blood. This rearrangement joins TRBV14 to TRBJ2-2; D is unresolved. CDR3 bases: TGTGCCAGCAGCCGGGCCCCGTTCGTGGCGAACACCGGGGAGCTGTTTTTT. Protein product: CASSRAPFVANTGELFF.